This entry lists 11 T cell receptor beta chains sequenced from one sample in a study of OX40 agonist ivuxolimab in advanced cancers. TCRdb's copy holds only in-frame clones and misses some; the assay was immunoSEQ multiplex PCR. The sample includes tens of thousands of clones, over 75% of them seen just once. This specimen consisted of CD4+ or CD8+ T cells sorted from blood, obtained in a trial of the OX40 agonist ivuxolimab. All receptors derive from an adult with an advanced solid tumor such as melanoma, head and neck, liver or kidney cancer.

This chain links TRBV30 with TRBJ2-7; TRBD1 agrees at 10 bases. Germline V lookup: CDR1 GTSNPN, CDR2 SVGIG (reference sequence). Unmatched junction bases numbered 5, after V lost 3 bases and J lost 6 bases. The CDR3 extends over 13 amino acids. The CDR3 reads CAWSEGQGGEQYF. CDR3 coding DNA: TGTGCCTGGAGCGAAGGACAGGGGGGCGAGCAGTACTTC. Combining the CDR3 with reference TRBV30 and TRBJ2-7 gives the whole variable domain SQTIHQWPATLVQPVGSPLSLECTVEGTSNPNLYWYRQAAGRGLQLLFYSVGIGQISSEVPQNLSASRPQDRQFILSSKKLLLSDSGFYLCAWSEGQGGEQYFGPGTRLTVT.

Here the CDR3 DNA reads TGTGCCAGCAGTTCCTCCGGACAGGGAGCTCAAGAGACCCAGTACTTC. Protein product: CASSSSGQGAQETQYF. The gene calls are TRBV28 and TRBJ2-5, with 8 bases lining up with TRBD1. The V gene end was trimmed by 4 bases and the J gene end by 2 bases; junction bases not matched to a gene: 9. This CDR3 region has 16 residues. CDR1 and CDR2 from the germline V gene are MDHEN and SYDVKM.

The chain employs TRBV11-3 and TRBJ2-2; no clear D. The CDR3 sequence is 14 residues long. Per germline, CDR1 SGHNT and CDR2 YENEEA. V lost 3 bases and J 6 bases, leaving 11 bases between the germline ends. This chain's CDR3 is CASSFDPTAGELFF. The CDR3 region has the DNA TGTGCCAGCAGCTTTGACCCCACGGCCGGGGAGCTGTTTTTT.

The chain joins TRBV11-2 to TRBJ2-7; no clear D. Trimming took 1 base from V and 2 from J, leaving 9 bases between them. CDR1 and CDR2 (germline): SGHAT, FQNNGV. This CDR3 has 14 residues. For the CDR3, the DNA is TGTGCCAGCAGCTTAGTCAACTGGGCCTACGAGCAGTACGTC. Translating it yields CASSLVNWAYEQYV.

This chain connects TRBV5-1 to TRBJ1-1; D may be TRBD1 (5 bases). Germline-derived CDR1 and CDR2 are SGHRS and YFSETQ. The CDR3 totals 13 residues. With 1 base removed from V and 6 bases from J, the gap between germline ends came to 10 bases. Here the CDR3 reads CASSLSGLAEAFF. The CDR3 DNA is TGCGCCAGCAGCTTGTCAGGGCTCGCTGAAGCTTTCTTT. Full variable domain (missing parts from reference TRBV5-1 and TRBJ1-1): KAGVTQTPRYLIKTRGQQVTLSCSPISGHRSVSWYQQTPGQGLQFLFEYFSETQRNKGNFPGRFSGRQFSNSRSEMNVSTLELGDSALYLCASSLSGLAEAFFGQGTRLTVV.

The CDR3 nucleotides are TGCGCCAGCAGCCAAGGCCCGGCGGGAGGGGGGGCAGATACGCAGTATTTT. This gives the protein CASSQGPAGGGADTQYF. The V gene is TRBV4-3, the J gene TRBJ2-3; 9 nucleotides match TRBD2. J gave up 4 bases and V 1 base, and 9 bases lay outside the gene matches. This CDR3 has 17 residues. Germline V gene lookup returns CDR1 LGHNA and CDR2 YSLEER.

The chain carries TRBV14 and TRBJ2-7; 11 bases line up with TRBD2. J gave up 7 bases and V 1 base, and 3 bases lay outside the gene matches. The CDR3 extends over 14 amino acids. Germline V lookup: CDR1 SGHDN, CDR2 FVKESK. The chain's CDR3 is CASSQGLAGSEQYF. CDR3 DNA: TGTGCCAGCAGCCAAGGACTAGCGGGATCGGAGCAGTACTTC. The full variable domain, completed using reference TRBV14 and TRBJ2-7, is EAGVTQFPSHSVIEKGQTVTLRCDPISGHDNLYWYRRVMGKEIKFLLHFVKESKQDESGMPNNRFLAERTGGTYSTLKVQPAELEDSGVYFCASSQGLAGSEQYFGPGTRLTVT.

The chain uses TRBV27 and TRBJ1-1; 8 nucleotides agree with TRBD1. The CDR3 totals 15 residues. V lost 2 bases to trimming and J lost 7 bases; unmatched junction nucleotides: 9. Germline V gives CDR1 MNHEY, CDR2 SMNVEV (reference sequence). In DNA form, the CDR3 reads TGTGCCAGCAGTTTAAGTAACAGGGGGATAAATGAAGCTTTCTTT. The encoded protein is CASSLSNRGINEAFF.

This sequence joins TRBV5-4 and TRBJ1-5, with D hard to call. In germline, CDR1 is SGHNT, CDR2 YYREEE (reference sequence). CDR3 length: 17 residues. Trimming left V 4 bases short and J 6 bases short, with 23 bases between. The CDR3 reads CASSRRTTLPLGQPQHF. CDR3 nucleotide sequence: TGTGCCAGCAGCCGGAGGACGACCCTACCCCTAGGTCAGCCCCAGCATTTT.

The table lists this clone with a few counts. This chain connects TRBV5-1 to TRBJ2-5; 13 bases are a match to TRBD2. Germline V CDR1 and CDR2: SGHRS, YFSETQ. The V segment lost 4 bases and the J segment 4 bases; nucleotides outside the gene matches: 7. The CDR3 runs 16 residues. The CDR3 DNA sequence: TGCGCCAGCAGCCGGATGGGACTAGCGGGGAGAGAGACCCAGTACTTC. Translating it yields CASSRMGLAGRETQYF.

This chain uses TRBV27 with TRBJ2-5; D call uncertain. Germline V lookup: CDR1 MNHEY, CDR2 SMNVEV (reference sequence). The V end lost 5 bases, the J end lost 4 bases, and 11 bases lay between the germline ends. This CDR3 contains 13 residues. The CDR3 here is CASSPSTGETQYF. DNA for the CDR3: TGTGCCAGCAGTCCATCCACGGGAGAGACCCAGTACTTC.